This T cell receptor beta chain appears in the sequencing data of a study of OX40 agonist ivuxolimab in advanced cancers. For the study at large: Patients' therapy was ivuxolimab, an antibody that acts as an agonist of OX40 (CD134). With a range of about 20 to 79, age averaged about 58 years, and 65% to 90% were male. Study conclusions and caveats: At 0.1-3.0 mg/kg, partial responders had clonal expansion among the lowest observed.

This clone appeared a single time. Its antigen is still unknown. V lost 3 bases, J lost 5 bases, and 16 bases lay in between. This CDR3 comprises 15 residues. Germline CDR1 reads MNHEY; CDR2 reads SVGAGI. Sequencing was performed with immunoSEQ multiplex PCR; in TCRdb, only in-frame clones are kept and a portion is missing. The table shows about 49,000 clones, with more than 75% occurring only once. Sequences were derived from CD4+ or CD8+ T cells sorted from blood, sampled in a trial of the OX40 agonist ivuxolimab. The TCR originated in an adult with an advanced solid tumor such as melanoma, head and neck, liver or kidney cancer. V usage is TRBV6-5 and J usage is TRBJ1-1; no definite D call. CDR3 sequence: CASSYELGVGTEAFF. CDR3 nucleotides: TGTGCCAGCAGTTATGAGTTGGGTGTCGGAACTGAAGCTTTCTTT.